This is a list of T cell receptor beta chains from one sample in a study of blood T cell repertoires in COVID-19. Method: immunoSEQ multiplex PCR; TCRdb's copy keeps in-frame clones and lacks some. This sample yields 200,000 to 250,000 clones, of which approximately 83% are seen a single time; 3.5% to 4% belongs to the top ten. The sequenced sample consisted of PBMCs or T cells enriched from blood (not recorded which). Receptors were obtained from a woman in her thirties or forties with acute COVID-19. CDR3s include the opening cysteine and the closing phenylalanine or tryptophan. The D gene is left open where the match is weak. Clone size is not always given. Where it is, it says once, few, many or a class for expanded clones.

d_call: -
clone_size: -
j_call: TRBJ2-1
v_call: TRBV6-1
cdr3_nt: TGTGCCAGCAGTGAAGTCGGGGGAGGGGGTAGTGAGCAGTTCTTC
cdr3_aa: CASSEVGGGGSEQFF

d_call: TRBD1
clone_size: -
j_call: TRBJ2-5
v_call: TRBV12-3/TRBV12-4
cdr3_nt: TGTGCCAGCAGCAAGGACAGGGTGGGGACCCAGTACTTC
cdr3_aa: CASSKDRVGTQYF

d_call: -
clone_size: -
j_call: TRBJ2-7
v_call: TRBV28
cdr3_nt: TGTGCCAGCAGTTTTCAGTGGCCAGGCCGGCACGAGCAGTACTTC
cdr3_aa: CASSFQWPGRHEQYF

d_call: -
clone_size: once
j_call: TRBJ1-5
v_call: TRBV28
cdr3_nt: TGTGCCAGCAGTTTTCGGGAGTATCAGCCCCAGCATTTT
cdr3_aa: CASSFREYQPQHF

d_call: TRBD1
clone_size: -
j_call: TRBJ1-1
v_call: TRBV12-3/TRBV12-4
cdr3_nt: TGTGCCAGCAGCCCCCGGACAGGGCTTGAAGCTTTCTTT
cdr3_aa: CASSPRTGLEAFF

d_call: -
clone_size: -
j_call: TRBJ1-1
v_call: TRBV4-3
cdr3_nt: TGCGCCAGCAGCCAAGAGAGCACAGGGAAGGACACTGAAGCTTTCTTT
cdr3_aa: CASSQESTGKDTEAFF

d_call: -
clone_size: -
j_call: TRBJ1-1
v_call: TRBV6-5
cdr3_nt: TGTGCCAGCAGAGGGGGCACTGAAGCTTTCTTT
cdr3_aa: CASRGGTEAFF

d_call: -
clone_size: -
j_call: TRBJ1-5
v_call: TRBV10-1
cdr3_nt: TGCGCCAGCAGTCATCCAAGGGGCGGTGAGGATGGCAATCAGCCCCAGCATTTT
cdr3_aa: CASSHPRGGEDGNQPQHF

d_call: -
clone_size: few
j_call: TRBJ2-7
v_call: TRBV4-1
cdr3_nt: TGCGCCAGCTCGGGAGAGCATTCCATTACCTACGAGCAGTACTTC
cdr3_aa: CASSGEHSITYEQYF

d_call: -
clone_size: -
j_call: TRBJ1-5
v_call: TRBV7-8
cdr3_nt: TGTGCCAGCAGCTTGACAGCTAATCAGCCCCAGCATTTT
cdr3_aa: CASSLTANQPQHF

d_call: -
clone_size: -
j_call: TRBJ1-6
v_call: TRBV9
cdr3_nt: TGTGCCAGCACCGAGGGCCTTTTTGGGGCCCTCCACTTT
cdr3_aa: CASTEGLFGALHF

d_call: TRBD1
clone_size: once
j_call: TRBJ2-7
v_call: TRBV6-5
cdr3_nt: TGTGCCAGCAGCCGGGACAGATCCTACGAGCAGTACTTC
cdr3_aa: CASSRDRSYEQYF

d_call: TRBD2
clone_size: -
j_call: TRBJ2-7
v_call: TRBV7-2
cdr3_nt: TGTGCCAGCAGCGCGACGGGACTAGCGGGATCCTACGAGCAGTACTTC
cdr3_aa: CASSATGLAGSYEQYF

d_call: TRBD2
clone_size: -
j_call: TRBJ2-2
v_call: TRBV13
cdr3_nt: TGTGCCAGCAGCTTAGCCGGACTAGCGGGAGGGCGAGGCACCGGGGAGCTGTTTTTT
cdr3_aa: CASSLAGLAGGRGTGELFF

d_call: TRBD1
clone_size: -
j_call: TRBJ2-1
v_call: TRBV7-3
cdr3_nt: TGTGCCAGCAGCCAAGGGGGCGCGGGTAATTTTGAGCAGTTCTTC
cdr3_aa: CASSQGGAGNFEQFF

d_call: TRBD1
clone_size: -
j_call: TRBJ2-6
v_call: TRBV19
cdr3_nt: TGTGCCAGTAGTGTGGGACAGGGGACCGGGGCCAACGTCCTGACTTTC
cdr3_aa: CASSVGQGTGANVLTF

d_call: -
clone_size: few
j_call: TRBJ1-3
v_call: TRBV3-1/TRBV3-2
cdr3_nt: TGTGCCAGCAGCCTAGCGTTCTCTGGAAACACCATATATTTT
cdr3_aa: CASSLAFSGNTIYF

d_call: TRBD1
clone_size: -
j_call: TRBJ2-1
v_call: TRBV28
cdr3_nt: TGTGCCAGCAGTTCCTCCGGGACAGGGCTCAATGAGCAGTTCTTC
cdr3_aa: CASSSSGTGLNEQFF

d_call: -
clone_size: -
j_call: TRBJ2-7
v_call: TRBV27
cdr3_nt: TGTGCCAGCAGTCGTTCCGGACTAAATTCCTACGAGCAGTACTTC
cdr3_aa: CASSRSGLNSYEQYF

d_call: TRBD1
clone_size: -
j_call: TRBJ1-1
v_call: TRBV18
cdr3_nt: TGTGCCAGCTCATTTGGGACAGGCGGGAACACTGAAGCTTTCTTT
cdr3_aa: CASSFGTGGNTEAFF

d_call: -
clone_size: -
j_call: TRBJ2-5
v_call: TRBV5-1
cdr3_nt: TGCGCCAGCAGCTTGGCCGGGGACCAAGAGACCCAGTACTTC
cdr3_aa: CASSLAGDQETQYF

d_call: -
clone_size: few
j_call: TRBJ2-2
v_call: TRBV5-1
cdr3_nt: TGCGCCAGCAGCTTGTCACAGCAGAACACCGGGGAGCTGTTTTTT
cdr3_aa: CASSLSQQNTGELFF

d_call: -
clone_size: once
j_call: TRBJ1-2
v_call: TRBV19
cdr3_nt: TGTGCCAGTAGTATCGAGGGAGGCTACACCTTC
cdr3_aa: CASSIEGGYTF

d_call: TRBD2
clone_size: -
j_call: TRBJ2-7
v_call: TRBV2
cdr3_nt: TGTGCCAGCAGCTCTAGCGGGAGCGGGCAGTACTTC
cdr3_aa: CASSSSGSGQYF

d_call: TRBD1
clone_size: -
j_call: TRBJ2-7
v_call: TRBV25-1
cdr3_nt: TGTGCCAGCAGTGAGACAGGGTACGGCGAGCAGTACTTC
cdr3_aa: CASSETGYGEQYF

d_call: -
clone_size: -
j_call: TRBJ2-4
v_call: TRBV29-1
cdr3_nt: TGCAGCGTTGAAGATCAAGGGGCTCTAGCCAAAAACATTCAGTACTTC
cdr3_aa: CSVEDQGALAKNIQYF

d_call: -
clone_size: -
j_call: TRBJ2-1
v_call: TRBV7-3
cdr3_nt: TGTGCCAGCAGCTTACCTGAGGTCAATGAGCAGTTCTTC
cdr3_aa: CASSLPEVNEQFF

d_call: TRBD1
clone_size: -
j_call: TRBJ1-2
v_call: TRBV30
cdr3_nt: TGTGCCTGGAAGAGACAGGGTCTTGGGTCGGGCTACACCTTC
cdr3_aa: CAWKRQGLGSGYTF

d_call: TRBD1
clone_size: once
j_call: TRBJ1-5
v_call: TRBV23-1
cdr3_nt: TGCGCCAGCCCGTCCCTACACAGGGGAGAAATTTCCAATCAGCCCCAGCATTTT
cdr3_aa: CASPSLHRGEISNQPQHF

d_call: TRBD1
clone_size: -
j_call: TRBJ1-3
v_call: TRBV2
cdr3_nt: TGTGCCAGCAGAGACGACAGGGGGCCTGGAAACACCATATATTTT
cdr3_aa: CASRDDRGPGNTIYF

d_call: -
clone_size: -
j_call: TRBJ1-1
v_call: TRBV7-9
cdr3_nt: TGTGCCAGCAGCTTAAATAGAGCGACTGAAGCTTTCTTT
cdr3_aa: CASSLNRATEAFF

d_call: -
clone_size: -
j_call: TRBJ2-1
v_call: TRBV3-1/TRBV3-2
cdr3_nt: TGTGCCAGCAGCCAAGAGGAGCGCACCTCCTACAATGAGCAGTTCTTC
cdr3_aa: CASSQEERTSYNEQFF

d_call: TRBD2
clone_size: -
j_call: TRBJ2-1
v_call: TRBV29-1
cdr3_nt: TGCAGCGTCGCCCGGACTAGCGGGAGGTCCTATGAGCAGTTCTTC
cdr3_aa: CSVARTSGRSYEQFF

d_call: -
clone_size: -
j_call: TRBJ2-5
v_call: TRBV15
cdr3_nt: TGTGCCACCAGCAGAGTGGGCAGCCAAGAGACCCAGTACTTC
cdr3_aa: CATSRVGSQETQYF

d_call: TRBD1
clone_size: -
j_call: TRBJ1-5
v_call: TRBV6-1
cdr3_nt: TGTGCCAGCAGTGAAGCCTCCCTGGGACAGGGGAGAGGGAGCAATCAGCCCCAGCATTTT
cdr3_aa: CASSEASLGQGRGSNQPQHF

d_call: TRBD1
clone_size: -
j_call: TRBJ1-2
v_call: TRBV6-6
cdr3_nt: TGTGCCAGCAGCCACGGCCCGACAGGGGACTATGGCTACACCTTC
cdr3_aa: CASSHGPTGDYGYTF